Following are 13 T cell receptor beta chains from one sample sequenced in a study of radiotherapy plus CTLA-4 blockade in lung cancer listed by TCRdb under 2018. The library was built by means of the immunoSEQ multiplex PCR assay. Here the immuneACCESS table is served through TCRdb, limited to in-frame sequences with V and J called. Missing clones are a known gap in these copies; in checked studies unresolved V genes cover under half, and the rest lacks a known reason. The sample table lists about 77,000 clones, approximately 73% of them with a count of one. Roughly a tenth of the sample lies in the top ten. The source was peripheral blood, collected from a patient treated with radiotherapy plus ipilimumab. Every receptor here comes from a human donor with non-small cell lung cancer whose response to radiotherapy plus ipilimumab could not be evaluated.

This chain connects TRBV5-1 to TRBJ1-4; D not certain. Trimming pared 1 base from V and 5 bases from J, leaving 6 bases between. The CDR3 has 13 amino acids. CDR1 SGHRS and CDR2 YFSETQ come from the germline V gene. The CDR3 bases are TGCGCCAGCAGCTTGTTTCAGAATGAAAAACTGTTTTTT. Its translation is CASSLFQNEKLFF.

The chain employs TRBV4-1 and TRBJ2-1; D gene uncertain. CDR1 and CDR2 (germline): MGHRA, YSYEKL. V lost 1 base and J 5 bases, leaving 27 bases between the germline ends. The CDR3 spans 20 residues. CDR3 sequence reads: CASSQVLLFRVRPADNEQFF. As DNA, the CDR3 is TGCGCCAGCAGCCAAGTACTCCTTTTCAGAGTCCGACCGGCGGACAATGAGCAGTTCTTC.

Notes on this clone: One end of the junction fails to match germline, which may point to a read error. The gene calls are TRBV5-1 and TRBJ1-2; D remains ambiguous. The CDR3 is 13 residues long. Germline CDR1 is SGHRS and CDR2 is YFSETQ. For the CDR3, the DNA is TGTGCCAGCACCCCTACGAGGAGTTATGGCTACACCTTC. Protein sequence: CASTPTRSYGYTF.

This clone was detected only a few times. The chain recombines TRBV5-6 with TRBJ1-6; 10 bases match TRBD1. The CDR3 has 17 amino acids. Germline CDR1 reads SGHDT; CDR2 reads YYEEEE. V lost 0 bases and J lost 2; bases outside the gene matches: 2. CDR3 sequence: CASSLGDRGTYNSPLHF. The CDR3 DNA sequence: TGTGCCAGCAGCTTGGGGGACAGGGGTACCTATAATTCACCCCTCCACTTT.

The rearrangement uses TRBV6-1 and TRBJ2-3, with 7 bases aligning to TRBD1. The length of the CDR3 is 16 residues. With V trimmed by 1 base and J by 3 bases, 7 bases remained unmatched. Germline V gene lookup returns CDR1 MNHNS and CDR2 SASEGT. The CDR3 sequence is CASSEVYPDRTDTQYF. The DNA of the CDR3 is TGTGCCAGCAGTGAAGTATACCCGGACAGGACAGATACGCAGTATTTT.

This clone has a handful of counts. The chain combines TRBV18 with TRBJ1-3; tentatively, D is TRBD1 (6 bases). Germline CDR1 is KGHSH and CDR2 is LQKENI. The CDR3 spans 15 residues. Deletions cut 6 bases from V and 0 bases from J, with 12 bases between. CDR3 in DNA: TGTGCCAGCTCCCAGGGGAAGGACTCTGGAAACACCATATATTTT. Protein sequence: CASSQGKDSGNTIYF.

V usage is TRBV19 and J usage is TRBJ2-5; unclear D gene. The CDR3 contains 13 residues. V lost 2 bases to trimming and J lost 2 bases, with 6 bases between them. Germline loops: CDR1 LNHDA, CDR2 SQIVND (reference sequence). The CDR3: CASSILEQETQYF. CDR3 coding DNA: TGTGCCAGTAGTATACTAGAACAAGAGACCCAGTACTTC.

A single count supports this clone. The CDR3 DNA reads as TGCGCCAGCAGCCAAGATTATACGGCAGGGGGTTCGCGTTTTAGCACAGATACGCAGTATTTT. Translated: CASSQDYTAGGSRFSTDTQYF. The gene calls are TRBV4-3 and TRBJ2-3; 7 positions match TRBD1. V shed 0 bases and J 0 bases; nucleotides not matched to a gene: 18. This CDR3 is 21 amino acids long. Germline loops: CDR1 LGHNA, CDR2 YSLEER.

The chain employs TRBV6-5 and TRBJ1-2; no clear D gene. Trimming took off 1 base at V and 4 bases at J, with 7 bases between the two ends. The CDR3 contains 13 residues. The V gene's germline CDR1 is MNHEY and CDR2 SVGAGI. CDR3 region: CASSYYGVYGYTF. CDR3 sequence (DNA): TGTGCCAGCAGTTACTACGGGGTCTATGGCTACACCTTC.

This clone was counted only a few times. This chain joins TRBV6-6 and TRBJ1-1; 7 positions match TRBD1. Germline lookup yields CDR1 MNHNY and CDR2 SVGAGI (reference sequence). The CDR3 has 12 residues. The trim removed 5 bases at V and 9 bases at J, leaving 6 bases unmatched. The CDR3 sequence: CASSTRTGQAFF. CDR3 in DNA: TGTGCCAGCAGTACCCGGACAGGCCAAGCTTTCTTT.

CDR3 amino acids: CASSQAQGGYEQYF. The CDR3 nucleotides read TGTGCCAGCAGCCAAGCGCAAGGGGGCTACGAGCAGTACTTC. The J gene is TRBJ2-5, the V gene TRBV4-2; the D gene is possibly TRBD1 (6 bases). The end of the DNA is better explained by TRBJ2-7, so the J call may be wrong. Per the germline V gene, CDR1 is LGHNA and CDR2 is YNFKEQ. The CDR3 consists of 14 residues.

This sequence joins TRBV12-5 and TRBJ1-2; 8 bases line up with TRBD1. J was trimmed by 8 bases and V by 5 bases; bases with no gene match: 10. Germline V gene data show CDR1 as LGHNT and CDR2 as FRNRAP. CDR3 size: 14 residues. Written as DNA, the CDR3 is TGTGCTAGTGGTCGGGACAGGTCCGGGCGGGGCTACACCTTC. Protein product: CASGRDRSGRGYTF.

The chain combines TRBV7-3 with TRBJ2-5; TRBD1 matches 7 bases. The CDR3 is made up of 15 amino acids. The J segment lost 6 bases and the V segment lost 4 bases, leaving 11 bases of the junction unmatched. Germline CDR1 SGHTA, CDR2 FQGTGA. The CDR3 DNA reads TGTGCCAGCAGCTCTACCGGGACAGTCGGTCAGACCCAGTACTTC. This sequence encodes CASSSTGTVGQTQYF.